This entry lists 11 T cell receptor beta chains sequenced from one sample in a study of response to subunit inactivated influenza vaccine. TCRdb redid the calling of the RT-PCR reads with MiXCR, one entry per CDR3 protein. This table has about 500,000 distinct CDR3 sequences, 15% to 20% appearing once. The source material was CD4+ T cells sorted from PBMCs, sampled about 23 months after vaccination. These receptors were collected from a man between 50 and 75 years old who received an inactivated influenza vaccine.

This chain joins TRBV5-1 and TRBJ2-2; D remains ambiguous. CDR3 length: 13 residues. Germline loops: CDR1 SGHRS, CDR2 YFSETQ. V gave up 5 bases and J gave up 6 bases, with 11 bases separating them. The CDR3 spells CASSPVAAGELFF. CDR3 nucleotides: TGCGCCAGCAGTCCAGTTGCGGCCGGGGAGCTGTTTTTT.

This clonotype was counted between two and nine times. V and J are TRBV7-2 and TRBJ2-7; a possible D gene is TRBD1 (5 bases). Trimming took off 1 base at V and 4 bases at J, with 8 bases between the two ends. This CDR3 has 13 residues. Germline lookup yields CDR1 SGHTA and CDR2 FQGNSA. The CDR3 DNA reads TGTGCCAGCAGCTTAGGCAGGGTATACGAGCAGTACTTC. Its translation is CASSLGRVYEQYF.

This clonotype was observed at least ten times. The rearrangement links TRBV4-1 to TRBJ1-3; 7 positions match TRBD1. The CDR3 totals 16 residues. The V segment lost 4 bases and the J segment 0 bases; nucleotides outside the gene matches: 6. Germline-derived CDR1 and CDR2 are MGHRA and YSYEKL. CDR3 residues: CASSRTGQDSGNTIYF. The CDR3 nucleotides read TGCGCCAGCAGCCGGACTGGACAGGACTCTGGAAACACCATATATTTT.

This clonotype was seen a few times. The chain combines TRBV10-3 with TRBJ2-7; no clear D gene. From germline, CDR1 is ENHRY and CDR2 SYGVKD. V lost 3 bases to trimming and J lost 2 bases, with 11 bases between them. This CDR3 has 14 amino acids. CDR3 loop: CAISDGNPPYEQYF. The CDR3 DNA reads as TGTGCCATCAGTGACGGCAACCCCCCCTACGAGCAGTACTTC.

This clonotype was picked up a small number of times. This chain links TRBV3-1 with TRBJ2-3; a weak D match, TRBD2 (7 bases). The CDR3 spans 15 residues. Germline CDR1 and CDR2: LGHDT and YNNKEL (reference sequence). Trimming cost V 6 bases and J 0 bases, with 13 bases left between them. The CDR3 DNA reads as TGTGCCAGCAGACTACGGGGGGCTAGCACAGATACGCAGTATTTT. Amino acids: CASRLRGASTDTQYF.

V is TRBV5-1 and J is TRBJ2-7; tentatively, D is TRBD1 or TRBD2 (7 bases each). CDR1 and CDR2 (germline): SGHRS, YFSETQ. The V end was cut by 4 bases, the J end by 7 bases, with 18 bases between. The CDR3 sequence is 14 residues long. The CDR3 nucleotides read TGCGCCAGCAGCCGGGAGGAGGGGGCCAGGGAGCAGTACTTC. Translated: CASSREEGAREQYF.

The gene calls are TRBV5-1 and TRBJ2-3; 7 bases are shared with TRBD1. The CDR3 spans 15 residues. V shed 4 bases, J shed 2 bases, and the junction held 7 bases outside the gene matches. Germline V gene lookup returns CDR1 SGHRS and CDR2 YFSETQ. The CDR3 DNA reads TGCGCCAGCAGCCCACAGGGGTCGGCCACAGATACGCAGTATTTT. Amino acids: CASSPQGSATDTQYF.

This clonotype was seen repeatedly, ten times or more. The chain links TRBV12-3 or TRBV12-4 to TRBJ1-4, with a weak D call TRBD1 (5 bases). V lost 7 bases and J 8 bases, leaving 17 bases between the germline ends. The CDR3 spans 14 residues. The chain's CDR3 is CASTVWGIGEKLFF. As DNA, the CDR3 is TGTGCCAGCACCGTTTGGGGGATAGGGGAAAAACTGTTTTTT.

This clonotype has more than one count but fewer than ten. The rearrangement uses TRBV4-2 and TRBJ2-3; perhaps TRBD2 as D (6 bases). Trimming removed 0 bases from V and 1 base from J, with 8 bases in between. The CDR3 totals 15 residues. The V gene's germline CDR1 is LGHNA and CDR2 YNFKEQ. CDR3 nucleotide sequence: TGTGCCAGCAGCCAAGATCGGAGGGGCACAGATACGCAGTATTTT. The encoded protein is CASSQDRRGTDTQYF.

Only a few counts were recorded for this clonotype. This chain joins TRBV12-3 or TRBV12-4 and TRBJ2-7; D unresolved. The CDR3 contains 13 residues. The ends were cut back, 4 bases at V and 2 bases at J, with 9 bases in the middle. CDR3 in DNA: TGTGCCAGCAGTTCGACCCGGCCCTACGAGCAGTACTTC. As protein: CASSSTRPYEQYF.

The V and J genes are TRBV6-1 and TRBJ2-3, with a tentative D call TRBD1 (7 bases). The CDR3 runs to 16 residues. Germline V CDR1 and CDR2: MNHNS, SASEGT. The V gene lost 3 bases and the J gene lost 6 bases, with 19 bases spanning the gap. The CDR3 loop is CASSEAGGLAADTQYF. The CDR3 DNA reads TGTGCCAGCAGTGAGGCAGGGGGGCTAGCAGCGGATACGCAGTATTTT.